This T cell receptor (beta chain) was recorded in a study of shared clonotypes between healthy human individuals. General study findings and limits: Naive subsets typically showed greater estimated richness than memory subsets. Non-shared clonotypes were found to have lower generation probabilities than the clonotypes that were shared by all four of the sorted-subset donors.

The CDR3 is 11 residues long. Germline V gene lookup returns CDR1 SGHDT and CDR2 YYEEEE. Trimming removed 2 bases from V and 7 bases from J, with 3 bases in between. The data were produced by immunoSEQ multiplex PCR, yet TCRdb's version contains in-frame clones alone and is incomplete. Counted here are millions of clones, approximately 95% occurring once; the ten biggest clones make up more than 0.1%. About this clone itself: Antigen: not known.

The receptor was isolated from a man aged 18 to 35 in good health. V is TRBV5-6 and J is TRBJ2-2; D remains unclear. Sequencing was done on a sample of naive CD4+ T cells sorted from blood. The subset was: CD45RA+ positively selected. The chain's CDR3 is CASSFGGELFF. Here the CDR3 DNA reads TGTGCCAGCAGCTTTGGCGGGGAGCTGTTTTTT.